This T cell receptor (beta chain) was captured by sequencing in a study of blood T cells in healthy people across ages (dated by TCRdb to 2013 to 2016). A note on the overall study: In model experiments, roughly one uniquely barcoded TCR beta cDNA molecule per two T cells was captured by template switching. To track age-related changes in TCR beta repertoire diversity, the study relied on deep sequencing normalized with unique cDNA molecular identifiers. Four age groups were formed from the donors: young (average approximately 15 years), middle-aged (around 41), aged (about 68) and long-lived (82). Two additional independent replicas of 1 million unique cDNA reads from the same blood draw were analyzed for two donors (one aged 18 to 29 and one aged 80 or older). The paper as a whole reports these results and caveats: Donor CMV infection status was unknown, potentially confounding age-related changes in expanded clonotypes. Compared with the aged group, more naive CD4+ T cells, fewer expanded clones and increased TCR diversity were shown by the long-lived group, suggesting age selection. Estimates of total diversity based on one million sequenced T cells were considered lower bounds and underestimates. Observed TCR beta diversity correlated strongly with the percentage of naive T cells measured by flow cytometry. Conclusive comparison of naive and antigen-experienced compartments was prevented by the profiling of bulk unsorted PBMCs. Observed TCR beta diversity per million T cells fell roughly linearly with age, and a significant reduction was already apparent by age around 39.

The germline V gene (reference sequence) sets CDR1 to MNHEY and CDR2 to SMNVEV. Trimming removed 3 bases from V and 0 bases from J; the gene matches leave 5 bases unexplained. Including cysteine and phenylalanine, the CDR3 has 16 amino acids. Of all the DNA, just the CDR3 is kept, 48 bases in frame from base 1. Comment on this clonotype: This clone's antigen is unknown. Base qualities are not at hand, and no much larger clone is one base apart.

The roughly 39 donors, aged roughly 6 to 95 years, were systemically healthy Caucasian individuals from Russia. Around 10 milliliters of peripheral blood were collected from each donor into EDTA-treated Vacutainer tubes. PBMCs were isolated by Ficoll-Paque density-gradient centrifugation, with at least 6 million obtained per sample. Total RNA, at least 6 micrograms per sample, was extracted from PBMCs with Trizol reagent. The percentages of naive CD45RAhigh/CD27high T cells were determined by flow cytometry on a PBMC aliquot from every donor. To prepare the library, 5' RACE was applied. Sequenced using an Illumina HiSeq 2500. The second PCR ran for roughly 7 to 12 cycles and used a J-beta primer mix along with a sample-barcoded 5' primer. Each TCR beta cDNA molecule received a unique molecular identifier from a template-switch 5' adaptor carrying 12 random nucleotides. Each sample yielded at least 3 million CDR3-containing paired-end reads. First-strand cDNA was synthesized from all RNA with the Mint cDNA synthesis kit, primed by a TRBC-specific oligonucleotide. Following uracil-DNA glycosylase treatment, all cDNA underwent a first 18-cycle PCR with the universal primers M1SS and BC2_uni_R. The authors' pipeline ran thus. Each sample was normalized by randomly selecting 1 million high-quality reads, each carrying a distinct molecular identifier. Reads sharing molecular identifiers were discarded rather than binned into consensus sequences. MiTCR, run with a Q25 quality threshold and the strictest error-elimination algorithm, handled CDR3 identification, clonotype clustering and error correction. Lower-bound total TCR beta diversity was estimated with a nonparametric unseen species model using Euler transformation. Clones were called with MiXCR by TCRdb after fastp trimmed the public reads at Q25, and only in-frame beta chains were retained. Entries that share a CDR3 protein sequence are merged under the most common genes and DNA. The V and J calls come from TCRdb's annotation, not from the publication. The sample profile shows some 760,000 distinct CDR3 sequences; just under 25% of them were found once. The top ten clones comprise 9% to 9.5% of the sample.

These sequences were also reported in another study, on T cells of mothers and their children. The second study, in turn, reports: Nine systemically healthy Caucasian individuals served as donors, namely three mothers together with their six children. cDNA synthesis consumed the entire amount of extracted RNA, loaded at about 1.5 ug RNA in each 15 ul reaction. Sample barcodes and 2-4 random nucleotides were added via the M1S primer in the second PCR. More than 9 million TCR beta CDR3 reads were obtained from each mother, and roughly 3.1 million reads were obtained from each child. TCR recombination output is similarly shaped by thymic selection in related and unrelated pairs, with a minor effect exerted by inherited differences. Normalized repertoire overlap in related mother-child pairs was always slightly higher than in unrelated mother-child pairs, but the difference was never significant. No persistent microchimeric T cell clones were found, with a detection sensitivity of 75 to 100 clones per million clonotypes. The study used deep NGS to compare TCR beta repertoires of mothers and children, seeking features distinguishing related mother-child pairs from unrelated individuals. On average, the children were roughly 11 +/- 4 years old, while the mothers were about 40 +/- 4 years old. After adapter ligation was performed with NEBNext reagents, the libraries were sequenced on an Illumina HiSeq 2000 with 100+100 nt paired-end reads. To prevent cross-contamination, the mother and child libraries were prepared one month apart and sequenced in separate runs. Each donor had between 500,000 and 2,000,000 distinct TCR beta clonotypes identified. Naive TCR beta clonotypes were estimated from low-frequency clonotypes matched to each donor's FACS-determined naive share, without sorting.

This chain joins TRBV27 to TRBJ2-7; 10 central nucleotides agree with TRBD2. The material sequenced was blood. This clonotype was sampled from a boy aged 5-17 years in good health. Here is the DNA: TGTGCCAGCAGTTTTCTCACTAGCGGGGCCTCCTACGAGCAGTACTTC. Translation gives CASSFLTSGASYEQYF.